This T cell receptor beta chain came from a study of OX40 agonist ivuxolimab in advanced cancers. Whole-study findings and limits: At doses 0.1 to 3.0 mg/kg, CD4+ and CD8+ clones expanded. Researchers did not determine the expanded peripheral T cells' antigen specificity. CD8+ T cells showed, on average, more clonal expansion than CD4+ cells.

Libraries were prepared by immunoSEQ multiplex PCR; TCRdb keeps only in-frame clonotypes and omits some of them. The sample carries over 50,000 clones, more than 80% recorded once. Germline trimming cut 5 bases from V and 5 bases from J; bases unmatched to any gene: 2. The length of the CDR3 is 13 residues. The germline CDR1 and CDR2 sequences are MDHEN and SYDVKM. Regarding this clone: Its antigen remains unidentified.

Autoimmune disease history or systemic immunosuppression led to patients being barred. The origin of this receptor is an adult with an advanced solid tumor such as melanoma, head and neck, liver or kidney cancer. V is TRBV28 and J is TRBJ2-1, with 8 bases fitting TRBD1. The specimen comprised CD4+ or CD8+ T cells sorted from blood, sampled in a trial of the OX40 agonist ivuxolimab. In DNA form, the CDR3 reads TGTGCCAGCAGTGGGACAGGACACAATGAGCAGTTCTTC. It translates to CASSGTGHNEQFF.